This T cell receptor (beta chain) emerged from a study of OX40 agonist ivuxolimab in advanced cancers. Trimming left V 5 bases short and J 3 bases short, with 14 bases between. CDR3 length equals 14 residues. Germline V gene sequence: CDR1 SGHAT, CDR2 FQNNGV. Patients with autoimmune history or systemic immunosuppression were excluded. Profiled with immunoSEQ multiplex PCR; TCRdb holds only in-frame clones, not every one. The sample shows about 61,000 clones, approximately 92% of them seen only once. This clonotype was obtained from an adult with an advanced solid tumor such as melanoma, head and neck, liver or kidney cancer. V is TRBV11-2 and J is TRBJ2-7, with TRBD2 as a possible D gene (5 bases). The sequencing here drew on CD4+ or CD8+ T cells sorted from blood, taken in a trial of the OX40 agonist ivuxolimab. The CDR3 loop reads CASSHGILGYEQYV. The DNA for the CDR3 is TGTGCCAGCAGCCACGGGATACTCGGCTACGAGCAGTACGTC.